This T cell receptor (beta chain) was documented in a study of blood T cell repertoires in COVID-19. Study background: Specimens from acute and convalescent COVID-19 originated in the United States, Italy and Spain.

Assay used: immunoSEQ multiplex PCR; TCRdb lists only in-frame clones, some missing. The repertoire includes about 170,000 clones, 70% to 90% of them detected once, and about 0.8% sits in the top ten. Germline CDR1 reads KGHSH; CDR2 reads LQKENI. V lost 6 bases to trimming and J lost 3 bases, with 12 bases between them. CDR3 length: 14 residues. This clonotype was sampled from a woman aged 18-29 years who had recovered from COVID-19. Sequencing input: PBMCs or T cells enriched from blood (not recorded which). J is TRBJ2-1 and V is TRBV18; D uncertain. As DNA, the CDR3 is TGTGCCAGCTCCGAGGTCTCTGGCTACAATGAGCAGTTCTTC. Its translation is CASSEVSGYNEQFF.